A selection of T cell receptor beta chains follows, all from one sample in a study of beta chain features in type 1 diabetes. The repertoire was sequenced with immunoSEQ multiplex PCR; TCRdb's copy has only in-frame clones and lacks some. The sample holds more than 55,000 clones; about 47% are singletons and the top ten take approximately 2.5%. Sequencing was done on a sample of Tregs from blood. The receptors originated from a woman in her forties with type 1 diabetes. Both conserved end residues are part of each CDR3. D genes are given only for firm matches. Expanded clones get a size class; other rows say once, few or many, or leave the size out.

clone size: few; J gene: TRBJ2-1; V gene: TRBV6-6; D gene: NA; CDR3 DNA: TGTGCCAGCAGTACAGGCAGTTCCTACAATGAGCAGTTCTTC; CDR3 protein: CASSTGSSYNEQFF
clone size: NA; J gene: TRBJ2-5; V gene: TRBV11-2; D gene: TRBD2; CDR3 DNA: TGTGCCAGCAGCCCCGGGGGGGGTGGCGAGACCCAGTACTTC; CDR3 protein: CASSPGGGGETQYF
clone size: NA; J gene: TRBJ2-7; V gene: TRBV20-1; D gene: NA; CDR3 DNA: TGCAGTGCTAGGGTCCTCTACGAGCAGTACTTC; CDR3 protein: CSARVLYEQYF
clone size: NA; J gene: TRBJ1-1; V gene: TRBV28; D gene: NA; CDR3 DNA: TGTGCCAGCATGGAGGGAACCGAAGCTTTCTTT; CDR3 protein: CASMEGTEAFF
clone size: NA; J gene: TRBJ2-1; V gene: TRBV6-6; D gene: NA; CDR3 DNA: TGTGCCAGCAGTTGGGCCGGGACACGGCGTCGCAATGAGCAGTTCTTC; CDR3 protein: CASSWAGTRRRNEQFF
clone size: NA; J gene: TRBJ1-1; V gene: TRBV7-9; D gene: NA; CDR3 DNA: TGTGCCAGCAGCTTAGTGGGGCAGGACACTGAAGCTTTCTTT; CDR3 protein: CASSLVGQDTEAFF
clone size: NA; J gene: TRBJ2-6; V gene: TRBV19; D gene: NA; CDR3 DNA: TGTGCCAGTAGTATAACAGCTGGGGCCAACGTCCTGACTTTC; CDR3 protein: CASSITAGANVLTF
clone size: NA; J gene: TRBJ1-6; V gene: TRBV5-1; D gene: NA; CDR3 DNA: TGCGCCAGCAGCTCGACTTGGACAGCCAATAATTCACCCCTCCACTTT; CDR3 protein: CASSSTWTANNSPLHF
clone size: NA; J gene: TRBJ2-7; V gene: TRBV7-9; D gene: NA; CDR3 DNA: TGTGCCAGCACCCCCGGGACTCCTTCCTACGAGCAGTACTTC; CDR3 protein: CASTPGTPSYEQYF
clone size: few; J gene: TRBJ2-5; V gene: TRBV5-1; D gene: TRBD2; CDR3 DNA: TGCGCCAGCAGCTTGGAAGCGGGAGGTGAGACCCAGTACTTC; CDR3 protein: CASSLEAGGETQYF
clone size: few; J gene: TRBJ1-3; V gene: TRBV7-2; D gene: NA; CDR3 DNA: TGTGCCAGCAGCCTACGGACGGGGAACTCTGGAAACACCATATATTTT; CDR3 protein: CASSLRTGNSGNTIYF
clone size: once; J gene: TRBJ1-2; V gene: TRBV28; D gene: NA; CDR3 DNA: TGTGCCAGCAGTTTATCCGGACTGCGGGAAAACTATGGCTACACCTTC; CDR3 protein: CASSLSGLRENYGYTF
clone size: NA; J gene: TRBJ2-7; V gene: TRBV6-1; D gene: NA; CDR3 DNA: TGTGCCAGCAGTGCTTTCTCCTACGAGCAGTACTTC; CDR3 protein: CASSAFSYEQYF
clone size: NA; J gene: TRBJ2-5; V gene: TRBV10-3; D gene: TRBD2; CDR3 DNA: TGTGCCACTAGGATAGCGGGAGAAGGAGAGACCCAGTACTTC; CDR3 protein: CATRIAGEGETQYF
clone size: NA; J gene: TRBJ1-1; V gene: TRBV30; D gene: NA; CDR3 DNA: TGTGCCTGGAGTGTGGCAGGCAAAGCTTTCTTT; CDR3 protein: CAWSVAGKAFF
clone size: NA; J gene: TRBJ2-1; V gene: TRBV6-1; D gene: TRBD2; CDR3 DNA: TGTGCCAGCAGAGCGACTAGCGGGGAGATCAAGTTCTTC; CDR3 protein: CASRATSGEIKFF
clone size: once; J gene: TRBJ1-2; V gene: TRBV29-1; D gene: NA; CDR3 DNA: TGCAGCACTGCGGCGAGGAACTCCTATGGCTACACCTTC; CDR3 protein: CSTAARNSYGYTF
clone size: once; J gene: TRBJ1-2; V gene: TRBV6-4; D gene: NA; CDR3 DNA: TGTGCCAGCAGTGAGGGGCCATTCTATGGCTACACCTTC; CDR3 protein: CASSEGPFYGYTF
clone size: NA; J gene: TRBJ1-6; V gene: TRBV6-5; D gene: NA; CDR3 DNA: TGTGCCAGCAGTTACAGTCAGGGGCAGCCCCTCCACTTT; CDR3 protein: CASSYSQGQPLHF
clone size: few; J gene: TRBJ1-3; V gene: TRBV5-1; D gene: NA; CDR3 DNA: TGCGCCAGCAGCTGGGGGGAAATCTCTGGAAACACCATATATTTT; CDR3 protein: CASSWGEISGNTIYF
clone size: NA; J gene: TRBJ2-4; V gene: TRBV7-9; D gene: NA; CDR3 DNA: TGTGCCAGCAGCCCGACAGCTCTAGCCAAAAACATTCAGTACTTC; CDR3 protein: CASSPTALAKNIQYF